This T cell receptor beta chain comes out of a study of human T cells and chemical hapten exposure. Study overall: Patch testing was performed with 0.01% DPC on the upper back, with reading at 6 days. It was small differences in pooled library volume that mainly caused per-sample TCR yields to vary. Study-level findings and limits: The study found that DPC sensitization did not change TCRs above 1 in 1000 frequency.

Trimming took 4 bases from V and 2 from J; bases not matched to a gene: 10. The CDR3 has 17 residues. Germline assignment: CDR1 SGHTA and CDR2 FQGNSA. MiXCR, applied by TCRdb to the RACE reads, yields one record per CDR3 protein. The sample consists of 300,000 to 450,000 distinct CDR3 sequences, over 5% of them appearing once. This clonotype was counted ten times or more. Its antigen is not known. The time point denotes: pre-sensitization, week 0. The sample's treatment: therapeutic diphenylcyclopropenone sensitization with weekly scalp DPC. Blood sampling preceded each patch test application. This chain uses TRBV7-2 with TRBJ2-3, with TRBD2 identical over 9 bases. The receptor was isolated from a woman between 18 and 29 years old with alopecia areata. Some clones in this sample may be carry-over from other donors' samples. Sequencing used whole blood, obtained in connection with sensitization to the hapten diphenylcyclopropenone (DPC). CDR3 loop: CASSSAGTSSYTDTQYF. CDR3 bases: TGTGCCAGCAGCTCAGCCGGGACTAGCAGTTACACAGATACGCAGTATTTT.